This T cell receptor beta chain is from a study of blood T cell repertoires in COVID-19. About the study: Donors in the United States, Italy and Spain gave samples during acute or convalescent COVID-19. PBMCs, B-cell-depleted T cells, or T cells were the source of the cDNA or gDNA that made up the material.

How the authors handled the data: Amplifying reference gene primers gave estimates of nucleated cell counts. Assay used: immunoSEQ multiplex PCR; TCRdb lists only in-frame clones, some missing. D and trimming come from the DNA, and the V and J calls and clone size come from that table. The sample has about 58,000 clones; 80% to 95% are singletons. The germline gives CDR1 SEHNR, CDR2 FQNEAQ (reference sequence). The junction had 11 bases not matched to a gene; V was cut back by 5 bases and J by 2 bases. The CDR3 totals 16 residues. This sequence was found in a man aged 45-60 years with active COVID-19. The source material was peripheral blood. V usage is TRBV7-9 and J usage is TRBJ1-1; 7 bases are a match to TRBD1. DNA for the CDR3: TGTGCCAGCAGCCCGACAGGGACGTCTATAAACACTGAAGCTTTCTTT. It encodes CASSPTGTSINTEAFF.